The clone carrying this T cell receptor (beta chain) was seen at least ten times. Its antigen is unidentified. The CDR3 length is 15 residues. CDR1 is MGHDK, CDR2 SYGVNS, per germline. V was pared by 4 bases and J by 1 base, with 11 bases between. Quantitative 5'-RACE with molecular barcodes generated TCR beta libraries. TCRdb used MiXCR to reprocess the 5' RACE reads, holding one entry per CDR3 protein. The table shows around 770,000 distinct CDR3 sequences, with approximately 12% occurring only once. The data originate from a study of CD8 T cells in ankylosing spondylitis. Study-level points and caveats: A TCR beta motif of fewer than 10 highly homologous variants seemed to mark ankylosing spondylitis blood. In reactive arthritis synovial fluid and blood, some motif variants had been reported before.

The rearrangement joins TRBV25-1 to TRBJ2-1, with a tentative D call TRBD1 (5 bases). The TCR was taken from a male donor with ankylosing spondylitis. Input material: blood, either unsorted or a sorted T cell fraction (not recorded which). The CDR3, as DNA: TGTGCCAGCAGTGCCCTCAGGGCGTCCTACAATGAGCAGTTCTTC. Translating it yields CASSALRASYNEQFF.